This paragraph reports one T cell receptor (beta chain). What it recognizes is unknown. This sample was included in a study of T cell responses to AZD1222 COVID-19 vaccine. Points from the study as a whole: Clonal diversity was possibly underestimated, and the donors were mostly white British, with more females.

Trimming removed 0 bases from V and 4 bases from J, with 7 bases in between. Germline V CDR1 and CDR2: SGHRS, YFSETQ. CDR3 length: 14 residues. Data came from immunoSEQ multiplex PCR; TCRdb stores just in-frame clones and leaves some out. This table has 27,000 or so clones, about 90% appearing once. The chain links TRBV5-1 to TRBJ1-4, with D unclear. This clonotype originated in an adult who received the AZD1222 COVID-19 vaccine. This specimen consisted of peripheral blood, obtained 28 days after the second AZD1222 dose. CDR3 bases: TGCGCCAGCAGCTTGGGACACCTTAATGAAAAACTGTTTTTT. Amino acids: CASSLGHLNEKLFF.